This T cell receptor (beta chain) is drawn from a study of HIV-infected children after antiretroviral therapy interruption. Overall study: Recorded EBV and CMV exposure existed for most children.

Trimming took 0 bases from V and 4 from J; bases not matched to a gene: 6. Germline CDR1 reads SGHRS; CDR2 reads YFSETQ. CDR3 length equals 16 residues. The TCR library was built from RNA with a 3' RACE protocol and unique molecular identifiers. TCRdb re-called the 3' RACE reads through MiXCR, storing one row per CDR3 protein. This table has more than 75,000 distinct CDR3 sequences, 6.9% appearing once. Treatment indicated: PENTA 11 planned treatment interruption arm or continuous ART arm. The sample consisted of CD45RA+ CD4+ T cells from PBMCs, pooled from several time points, taken from a donor given antiretroviral therapy, either interrupted or continuous. Subset given: naive CD4+ CD45RA+ CD45RO- T cells. The genes are TRBV5-1 and TRBJ2-1, with 8 bases identical to TRBD2. The origin of this receptor is a pool of human donors with HIV. The CDR3 sequence: CASSLDAGGHYNEQFF. CDR3 coding DNA: TGCGCCAGCAGCTTGGACGCGGGGGGCCATTACAATGAGCAGTTCTTC.